Below, 5 T cell receptor beta chains from the same sample are listed, as sequenced in a study of cytomegalovirus exposure and HLA in healthy donors. It was with 60 Vbeta and 13 Jbeta primers that the PCR ran. Assay used: immunoSEQ multiplex PCR; TCRdb lists only in-frame clones, some missing. The sample consists of 150,000 to 200,000 clones, 82% of them appearing once. Sequencing was performed on PBMCs. All receptors derive from a man between 40 and 49 years old in good health and CMV-seronegative.

The CDR3 protein is CASSVEDTLEQYF. CDR3 nucleotides: TGTGCCAGCAGCGTAGAAGACACCTTGGAGCAGTACTTC. This chain connects TRBV9 to TRBJ2-7; D call uncertain. From germline, CDR1 is SGDLS and CDR2 YYNGEE. V dropped 0 bases and J dropped 7 bases, with 11 bases sitting between them. The CDR3 spans 13 residues.

V usage is TRBV14 and J usage is TRBJ2-2; 9 bases align to TRBD2. The CDR3 consists of 19 residues. V shed 4 bases and J 3 bases; nucleotides not matched to a gene: 15. The germline V gene encodes CDR1 SGHDN and CDR2 FVKESK. The CDR3 DNA sequence: TGTGCCAGCAGCCCGAGAAATAGCGGGAGAGTAACGGACACCGGGGAGCTGTTTTTT. This sequence encodes CASSPRNSGRVTDTGELFF.

This clone has a single count. This sequence joins TRBV28 and TRBJ1-3; the D is unclear. The V gene lost 4 bases and the J gene lost 7 bases, with 14 bases spanning the gap. The CDR3 has 14 amino acids. Germline V gene sequence: CDR1 MDHEN, CDR2 SYDVKM. This CDR3 reads CASSSPGGVNTIYF. As DNA, the CDR3 is TGTGCCAGCAGTTCTCCGGGCGGGGTGAACACCATATATTTT. Combining the CDR3 with reference TRBV28 and TRBJ1-3 gives the whole variable domain DVKVTQSSRYLVKRTGEKVFLECVQDMDHENMFWYRQDPGLGLRLIYFSYDVKMKEKGDIPEGYSVSREKKERFSLILESASTNQTSMYLCASSSPGGVNTIYFGEGSWLTVV.

The rearrangement uses TRBV2 and TRBJ1-1, with D unresolved. Trimming shortened V by 3 bases and J by 11 bases, and 13 bases separated the two germline ends. The CDR3 has 12 amino acids. Germline V lookup: CDR1 SNHLY, CDR2 FYNNEI. CDR3 coding DNA: TGTGCCAGCAGTGAGTCCACGGTTGAGGCTTTCTTT. This sequence encodes CASSESTVEAFF.

This chain uses TRBV15 with TRBJ2-7; possible D gene TRBD1, 5 bases. Trimming removed 5 bases from V and 7 bases from J, with 12 bases in between. This CDR3 is built from 12 residues. From germline, CDR1 is LNHNV and CDR2 YYDKDF (reference sequence). The CDR3 loop is CATSPRVGEQYF. The CDR3 DNA reads as TGTGCCACCAGCCCCAGGGTGGGGGAGCAGTACTTC.